What follows are 21 T cell receptor beta chains derived from one specimen sequenced in a study of control samples from healthy donors and cancer patients. The table came from immunoSEQ multiplex PCR; TCRdb's copy has only in-frame clones and leaves some out. The table has tens of thousands of clones, 85% to 90% seen once. Sample: PBMCs. Every receptor here comes from a woman in her fifties or sixties with colorectal cancer.

To note about this clone: At one end, the junction sequence differs from germline, possibly due to a read error. V gene TRBV6-4 combines with J gene TRBJ1-1; no definite D call. Germline-derived CDR1 and CDR2 are MRHNA and SNTAGT. CDR3 size: 11 residues. CDR3 DNA sequence: TGTGCCAGCAGACAAAACAGTGAAGCTTTCTTT. The encoded protein is CASRQNSEAFF.

The gene calls are TRBV12-5 and TRBJ1-1; 7 positions match TRBD1. V lost 3 bases to trimming and J lost 5 bases; unmatched junction nucleotides: 9. Germline CDR1 and CDR2: LGHNT and FRNRAP. The CDR3 has 15 residues. The DNA of the CDR3 is TGTGCTAGTGGTTTCCTCACGACAGGGACGACTGAAGCTTTCTTT. It encodes CASGFLTTGTTEAFF.

The chain combines TRBV5-1 with TRBJ1-1; no clear D. The length of the CDR3 is 14 residues. Germline CDR1 SGHRS, CDR2 YFSETQ. V lost 1 base, J lost 1 base, and 8 bases lay in between. CDR3: CASSLYGENTEAFF. In DNA form, the CDR3 reads TGCGCCAGCAGCTTGTACGGAGAGAACACTGAAGCTTTCTTT.

This clone was observed a handful of times. The chain joins TRBV3-1 (or the pseudogene TRBV3-2) to TRBJ1-2; D is ambiguous. Deletions cut 1 base from V and 8 bases from J, with 8 bases between. Germline CDR1 LGHDT, CDR2 YNNKEL (reference sequence). The CDR3 is 12 residues long. The CDR3 reads CASSQGGNGYTF. The CDR3 DNA reads TGTGCCAGCAGCCAAGGAGGGAACGGCTACACCTTC.

This rearrangement joins TRBV6-2 or TRBV6-3 to TRBJ2-2; D gene unclear. V dropped 0 bases and J dropped 7 bases, with 9 bases sitting between them. The CDR3 totals 14 residues. CDR1 is MNHEY and CDR2 is SVGEGT in the germline V gene. CDR3 nucleotide sequence: TGTGCCAGCAGTTACTCGAGACCGGTCGGGGAGCTGTTTTTT. It encodes CASSYSRPVGELFF.

This rearrangement joins TRBV7-8 to TRBJ1-5; D gene ambiguous. This CDR3 is 13 amino acids long. Germline V gene sequence: CDR1 SGHVS, CDR2 FQNEAQ. V lost 0 bases and J 10 bases, leaving 10 bases between the germline ends. The CDR3 region is CASSLALEDPQHF. The DNA for the CDR3 is TGTGCCAGCAGCTTAGCGCTAGAGGACCCCCAGCATTTT. The full variable domain, its missing parts supplied by reference TRBV7-8 and TRBJ1-5, is GAGVSQSPRYKVAKRGQDVALRCDPISGHVSLFWYQQALGQGPEFLTYFQNEAQLDKSGLPSDRFFAERPEGSVSTLKIQRTQQEDSAVYLCASSLALEDPQHFGDGTRLSIL.

This clone was recorded many times. The chain carries TRBV7-7 and TRBJ1-1; D unresolved. CDR3 length equals 14 residues. Germline V CDR1 and CDR2: SSHAT, FNYEAQ (reference sequence). V was trimmed by 5 bases and J by 0 bases, leaving 10 bases between them. CDR3 sequence reads: CASSPTLMNTEAFF. CDR3 nucleotide sequence: TGTGCCAGCAGCCCGACCCTAATGAACACTGAAGCTTTCTTT.

This rearrangement joins TRBV18 to TRBJ2-2; no definite D call. This CDR3 region has 15 residues. Between the trimmed V and J ends, which lost 1 base and 1 base, there was a span of 7 bases. Germline V gene sequence: CDR1 KGHSH, CDR2 LQKENI. CDR3 region: CASSPQDGNTGELFF. The CDR3 DNA is TGTGCCAGCTCACCACAAGACGGGAACACCGGGGAGCTGTTTTTT.

This clone was recorded only once. J is TRBJ2-1 and V is TRBV10-3, with TRBD2 matching 9 bases. The CDR3 loop spans 15 amino acids. Germline CDR1 is ENHRY and CDR2 is SYGVKD. Trimming removed 7 bases from V and 3 bases from J; junction bases left unmatched: 7. The CDR3 sequence: CAINLGTSRYNEQFF. The CDR3 nucleotides read TGTGCCATCAACCTAGGGACTAGCCGCTACAATGAGCAGTTCTTC.

This chain connects TRBV6-5 to TRBJ2-5; tentatively, D is TRBD1 (7 bases). The V and J ends lost 6 bases and 7 bases respectively, with 18 bases between them. CDR3 length: 14 residues. The germline V gene has CDR1 MNHEY and CDR2 SVGAGI. The CDR3 region is CASRTQGVGGTQYF. The CDR3 DNA reads TGTGCCAGCAGGACCCAGGGGGTCGGGGGGACCCAGTACTTC.

The sample holds one count of this clone. This chain joins TRBV28 and TRBJ2-7; perhaps TRBD1 as D (6 bases). Germline-derived CDR1 and CDR2 are MDHEN and SYDVKM. The V and J ends lost 3 bases and 6 bases respectively, with 15 bases between them. The CDR3 runs to 14 residues. DNA for the CDR3: TGTGCCAGCAGTTTCCATATGGGGGCTGGCGAGCAGTACGTC. Protein: CASSFHMGAGEQYV.

The chain recombines TRBV19 with TRBJ2-5, with TRBD2 matching 10 bases. In germline, CDR1 is LNHDA, CDR2 SQIVND (reference sequence). Trimming took 4 bases from V and 1 from J; bases not matched to a gene: 6. This CDR3 has 16 residues. CDR3 loop: CASSRSSGGGQETQYF. The CDR3 nucleotides read TGTGCCAGTAGTAGGTCTAGCGGGGGTGGCCAAGAGACCCAGTACTTC.

This clone was detected once. DNA of the CDR3: TGTGCCAGCAGGGCCCTACTAGCGGGTAGCACAGATACGCAGTATTTT. The encoded protein is CASRALLAGSTDTQYF. This chain links TRBV27 with TRBJ2-3, with 9 bases matching TRBD2. The CDR3 contains 16 residues. V lost 6 bases to trimming and J lost 0 bases; unmatched junction nucleotides: 7. Germline CDR1 reads MNHEY; CDR2 reads SMNVEV (reference sequence).

This clone was picked up one time. No conserved phenylalanine or tryptophan is present at the end of the CDR3, so a read error is the likely explanation. The DNA is left out, because the CDR3 cannot be placed on it with certainty; the CDR3 is given as TCRdb lists it. The chain has TRBV7-3 and TRBJ2-3. In germline, CDR1 is SGHTA, CDR2 FQGTGA. The CDR3 totals 9 residues, both ends included. This CDR3 reads CASSLGYRA.

This clone was picked up a small number of times. J is TRBJ1-1 and V is TRBV11-1; D uncertain. V shed 5 bases and J shed 4 bases, with 8 bases lying between them. The length of the CDR3 is 12 residues. CDR1 and CDR2 (germline): SGHAT, FQDESV (reference sequence). The CDR3 coding sequence is TGTGCCAGCAGCCCGTTGGGCACTGAAGCTTTCTTT. This codes for CASSPLGTEAFF.

The rearrangement uses TRBV18 and TRBJ2-5, with 8 bases matching TRBD2. Per the germline V gene, CDR1 is KGHSH and CDR2 is LQKENI. CDR3 length equals 15 residues. V gave up 4 bases and J gave up 2 bases; unmatched junction bases: 6. This CDR3 reads CASSLTGGRQETQYF. Here the CDR3 DNA reads TGTGCCAGCTCACTTACGGGGGGGCGACAAGAGACCCAGTACTTC. The full variable domain, with the rest looked up from reference TRBV18 and TRBJ2-5, is NAGVMQNPRHLVRRRGQEARLRCSPMKGHSHVYWYRQLPEEGLKFMVYLQKENIIDESGMPKERFSAEFPKEGPSILRIQQVVRGDSAAYFCASSLTGGRQETQYFGPGTRLLVL.

V and J are TRBV18 and TRBJ1-4; D is unresolved. The CDR3 has 13 residues. Trimming left V 4 bases short and J 0 bases short, with 3 bases between. CDR1 and CDR2 (germline): KGHSH, LQKENI. The CDR3 region has the DNA TGTGCCAGCTCACAGTCAACTAATGAAAAACTGTTTTTT. Protein sequence: CASSQSTNEKLFF.

This chain connects TRBV19 to TRBJ1-2, with D possibly matching TRBD1 (6 bases). The germline gives CDR1 LNHDA, CDR2 SQIVND (reference sequence). The CDR3 covers 15 residues. V was shortened by 6 bases and J by 5 bases, with 19 bases between the two germline ends. CDR3 sequence: CASSRQESKGYGYTF. The CDR3 nucleotides read TGTGCCAGTAGCCGACAGGAGTCTAAGGGTTATGGCTACACCTTC.

This clone was observed a single time. The chain links TRBV4-2 to TRBJ2-2, with TRBD2 matching over 11 bases. This CDR3 contains 16 residues. V was pared by 4 bases and J by 9 bases, with 10 bases of the junction left unmatched. Germline CDR1 and CDR2: LGHNA and YNFKEQ. The CDR3, as DNA: TGTGCCAGCAGCCGAGAGTCTAGCGGGGGGACTAGGGAGCTGTTTTTT. Translating gives CASSRESSGGTRELFF.

This clone was detected once. The CDR3 DNA follows: TGTGCCAGCTACCGGGACACCCTTTACAATGAGCAGTTCTTC. This translates into CASYRDTLYNEQFF. The chain has TRBV6-5 and TRBJ2-1; a weak D match, TRBD1 (6 bases). Looked up from germline, CDR1 is MNHEY and CDR2 is SVGAGI. The CDR3 is 14 residues long. V gave up 8 bases and J gave up 4 bases, with 15 bases separating them.

The genes are TRBV5-1 and TRBJ2-5; tentative D call: TRBD2 (7 bases). V was clipped by 7 bases and J by 4 bases, with 23 bases between them. The CDR3 runs 16 residues. Germline CDR1 and CDR2: SGHRS and YFSETQ. The CDR3 reads CASFRGYSGGAETQYF. The DNA of the CDR3 is TGCGCCAGCTTTAGGGGCTATTCTGGGGGGGCAGAGACCCAGTACTTC.